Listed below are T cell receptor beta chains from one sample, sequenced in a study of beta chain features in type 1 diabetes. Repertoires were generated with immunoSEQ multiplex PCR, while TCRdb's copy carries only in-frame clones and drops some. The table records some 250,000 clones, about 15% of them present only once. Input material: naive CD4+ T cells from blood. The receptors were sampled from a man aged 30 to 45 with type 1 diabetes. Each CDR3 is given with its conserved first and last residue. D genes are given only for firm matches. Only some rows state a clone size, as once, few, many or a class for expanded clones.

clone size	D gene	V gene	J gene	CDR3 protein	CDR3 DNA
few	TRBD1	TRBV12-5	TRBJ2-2	CASGQGTGVGTGELFF	TGTGCTAGTGGCCAAGGTACAGGGGTGGGGACCGGGGAGCTGTTTTTT
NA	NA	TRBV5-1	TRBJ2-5	CASSFVLPETQYF	TGCGCCAGCAGCTTCGTCCTCCCAGAGACCCAGTACTTC
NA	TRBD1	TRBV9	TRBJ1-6	CASSLGQGDAVPLHF	TGTGCCAGCAGCCTGGGACAGGGTGATGCTGTACCCCTCCACTTT
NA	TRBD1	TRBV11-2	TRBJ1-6	CASSRGDRDSPLHF	TGTGCCAGCAGCCGGGGGGACAGGGATTCACCCCTCCACTTT
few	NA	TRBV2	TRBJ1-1	CASSAFAPPEFF	TGTGCCAGCAGTGCATTTGCCCCACCTGAGTTCTTT
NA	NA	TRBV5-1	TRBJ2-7	CASSLAKTPYEQYF	TGCGCCAGCAGCTTAGCGAAGACTCCCTACGAGCAGTACTTC
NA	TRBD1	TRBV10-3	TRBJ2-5	CAISESSGQGGETQYF	TGTGCCATCAGTGAGTCGTCGGGACAGGGCGGGGAGACCCAGTACTTC
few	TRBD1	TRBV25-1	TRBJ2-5	CASSDTGVGETQYF	TGTGCCAGCAGTGATACAGGGGTAGGAGAGACCCAGTACTTC
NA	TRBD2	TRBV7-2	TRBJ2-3	CASSLGLAGLADTQYF	TGTGCCAGCAGCCTGGGACTAGCGGGACTCGCAGATACGCAGTATTTT
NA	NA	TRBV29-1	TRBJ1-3	CSVREQATGNTIYF	TGCAGCGTGCGCGAACAGGCCACTGGAAACACCATATATTTT
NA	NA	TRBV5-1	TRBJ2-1	CASSAGRGGRLNEQFF	TGCGCCAGCAGCGCCGGACGGGGTGGCAGGTTAAACGAGCAGTTCTTC
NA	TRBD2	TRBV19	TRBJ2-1	CASSTLLAGVQFF	TGTGCCAGTAGTACCCTACTAGCGGGGGTGCAGTTCTTC
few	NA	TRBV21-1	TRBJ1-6	CASSLSSLDRGHFNDSPLHF	TGTGCCAGCAGCCTTTCCTCCCTCGATAGGGGCCATTTTAATGATTCACCCCTCCACTTT
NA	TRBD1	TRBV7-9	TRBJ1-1	CASSFKRGLDTEAFF	TGTGCCAGCAGCTTTAAAAGGGGGCTCGACACTGAAGCTTTCTTT
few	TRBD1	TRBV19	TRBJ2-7	CASSVDRDYEQYF	TGTGCCAGTAGTGTCGACAGGGACTACGAGCAGTACTTC
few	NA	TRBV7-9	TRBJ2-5	CASSLGSGETQYF	TGTGCCAGCAGCTTAGGCTCGGGGGAGACCCAGTACTTC
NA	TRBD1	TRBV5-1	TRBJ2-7	CASSSDRRTYEQYF	TGCGCCAGCAGCTCGGACAGGCGAACCTACGAGCAGTACTTC
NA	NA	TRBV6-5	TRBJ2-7	CASSAAAGPTYEQYF	TGTGCCAGCAGCGCCGCAGCGGGCCCTACCTACGAGCAGTACTTC
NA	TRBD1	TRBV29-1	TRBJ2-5	CSVASGGAETQYF	TGCAGCGTAGCTTCAGGGGGCGCGGAGACCCAGTACTTC
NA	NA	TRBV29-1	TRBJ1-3	CSVARGPGNTIYF	TGCAGCGTTGCCAGGGGACCTGGAAACACCATATATTTT
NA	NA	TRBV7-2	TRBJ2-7	CASSLGVGTYEQYF	TGTGCCAGCAGCTTAGGCGTCGGGACCTACGAGCAGTACTTC
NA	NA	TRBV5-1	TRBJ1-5	CASSLQPGGNQPQHF	TGCGCCAGCAGCTTGCAGCCGGGGGGCAATCAGCCCCAGCATTTT
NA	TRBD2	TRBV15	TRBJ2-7	CATSRGGREDEQYF	TGTGCCACCAGCAGGGGAGGGCGGGAAGACGAGCAGTACTTC